The source of this TCR beta chain is a study of regulatory T cells in long-lasting Graves disease. General study results and limits: Newly diagnosed Graves' patients had higher TCR diversity than persistent ones.

This clonotype occurred many times. The antigen remains undetermined. Trimming at V came to 6 bases and at J to 6 bases, leaving 7 bases not matched to a gene. The CDR3 spans 15 residues. CDR1 SNHLY and CDR2 FYNNEI come from the germline V gene. Through Arm-PCR of CDR3 regions and iRepertoire HTBI primers, TCR beta libraries were built. MiXCR, run by TCRdb on the multiplex PCR reads, gives a single entry per CDR3 protein. Here the sample spans 500,000 or so distinct CDR3 sequences, around 15% being singletons. Described time point: newly diagnosed GD, antithyroid drugs for less than 3 months. TCR sequences were obtained from RNA taken from PBMCs. The collection involved drawing around 8.5 milliliters of peripheral blood into EDTA tubes. This sample also belongs to another study, concerning T cells in Graves' hyperthyroidism and ophthalmopathy. From that report: Most thyroid clonotypes expanded above 0.001 were also detected in blood.

This chain uses TRBV2 with TRBJ2-1; 11 positions match TRBD2. The receptor was derived from a man aged 40-55 years with Graves disease. The sample here was peripheral blood mononuclear cells (PBMCs), taken at new diagnosis, from a patient treated with antithyroid drugs. As DNA, the CDR3 is TGTGCCAGCAGGGACCGACTAGCGGGATTCAATGAGCAGTTCTTC. Its translation: CASRDRLAGFNEQFF.